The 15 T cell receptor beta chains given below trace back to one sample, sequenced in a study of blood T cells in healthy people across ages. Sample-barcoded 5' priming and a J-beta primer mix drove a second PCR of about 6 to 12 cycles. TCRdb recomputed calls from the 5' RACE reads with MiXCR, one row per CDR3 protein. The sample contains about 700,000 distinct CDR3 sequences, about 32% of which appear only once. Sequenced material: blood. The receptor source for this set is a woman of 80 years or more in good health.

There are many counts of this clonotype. The CDR3 DNA reads as TGTGCCAGCAGCTTAAGGGCTGAAGCTTTCTTT. It yields the protein CASSLRAEAFF. The V call is TRBV7-9, the J call TRBJ1-1; D uncertain. The length of the CDR3 is 11 residues. The germline CDR1 and CDR2 sequences are SEHNR and FQNEAQ (reference sequence). V was clipped by 2 bases and J by 6 bases, with 4 bases between them.

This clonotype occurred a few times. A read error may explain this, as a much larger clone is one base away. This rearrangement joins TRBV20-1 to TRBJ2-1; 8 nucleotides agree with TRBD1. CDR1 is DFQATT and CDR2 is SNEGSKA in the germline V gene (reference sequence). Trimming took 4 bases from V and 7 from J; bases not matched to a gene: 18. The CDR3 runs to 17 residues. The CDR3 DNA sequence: TGCAGTGCTATTACGTCCCTCCGAACAGGGGGTAGGAATGAGCAGTTCTTC. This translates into CSAITSLRTGGRNEQFF.

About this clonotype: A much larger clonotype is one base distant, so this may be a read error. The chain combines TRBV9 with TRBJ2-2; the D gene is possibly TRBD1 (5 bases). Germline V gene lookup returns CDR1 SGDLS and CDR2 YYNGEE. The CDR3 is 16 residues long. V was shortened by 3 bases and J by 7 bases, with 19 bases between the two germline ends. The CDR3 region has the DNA TGTGCCAGCAGCGCTTCTCAGGGTACAACTTTCGGGGAGCTGTTTTTT. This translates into CASSASQGTTFGELFF. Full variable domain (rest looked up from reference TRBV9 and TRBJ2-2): DSGVTQTPKHLITATGQRVTLRCSPRSGDLSVYWYQQSLDQGLQFLIQYYNGEERAKGNILERFSAQQFPDLHSELNLSSLELGDSALYFCASSASQGTTFGELFFGEGSRLTVL.

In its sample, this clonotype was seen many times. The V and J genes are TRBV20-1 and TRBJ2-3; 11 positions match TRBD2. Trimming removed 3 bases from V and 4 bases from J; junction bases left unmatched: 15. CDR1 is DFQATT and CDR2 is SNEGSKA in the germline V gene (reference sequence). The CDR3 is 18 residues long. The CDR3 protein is CSASRGTSGGGVADTQYF. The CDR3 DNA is TGCAGTGCTAGCAGGGGGACTAGCGGCGGTGGTGTGGCAGATACGCAGTATTTT.

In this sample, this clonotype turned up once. CDR3 protein: CAISDYDRVNEQYF. CDR3 in DNA: TGTGCCATCAGTGATTACGACAGGGTCAACGAGCAGTACTTC. The genes are TRBV10-3 and TRBJ2-7; 7 positions agree with TRBD1. Trimming removed 3 bases from V and 5 bases from J; junction bases left unmatched: 7. The germline gives CDR1 ENHRY, CDR2 SYGVKD. CDR3 length: 14 residues.

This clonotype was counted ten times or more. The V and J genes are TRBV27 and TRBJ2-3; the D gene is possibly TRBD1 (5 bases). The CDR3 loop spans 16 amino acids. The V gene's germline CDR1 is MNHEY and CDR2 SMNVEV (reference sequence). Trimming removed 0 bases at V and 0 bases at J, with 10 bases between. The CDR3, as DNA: TGTGCCAGCAGTTTATCGGCTGGGGCTAGCACAGATACGCAGTATTTT. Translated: CASSLSAGASTDTQYF.

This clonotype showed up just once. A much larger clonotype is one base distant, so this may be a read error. CDR3 amino acids: CASSETGGRDEKRFF. CDR3 coding DNA: TGTGCCAGCAGCGAGACAGGGGGCAGGGATGAAAAACGGTTTTTT. The chain recombines TRBV9 with TRBJ1-4; 10 bases are a match to TRBD1. CDR1 is SGDLS, CDR2 YYNGEE, per germline. The CDR3 spans 15 residues.

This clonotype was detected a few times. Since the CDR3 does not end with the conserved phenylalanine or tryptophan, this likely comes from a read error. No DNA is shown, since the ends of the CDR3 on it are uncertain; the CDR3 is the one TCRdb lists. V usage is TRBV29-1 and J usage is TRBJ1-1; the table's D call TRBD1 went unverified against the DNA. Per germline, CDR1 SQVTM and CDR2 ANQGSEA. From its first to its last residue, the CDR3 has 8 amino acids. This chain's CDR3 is CSDNRVFV.

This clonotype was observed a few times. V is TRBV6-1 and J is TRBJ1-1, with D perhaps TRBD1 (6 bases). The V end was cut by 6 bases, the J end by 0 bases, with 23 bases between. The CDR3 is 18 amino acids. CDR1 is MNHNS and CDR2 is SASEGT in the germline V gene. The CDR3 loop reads CASSLIDRGAPMNTEAFF. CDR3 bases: TGTGCCAGCAGCCTGATCGACCGGGGGGCACCAATGAACACTGAAGCTTTCTTT.

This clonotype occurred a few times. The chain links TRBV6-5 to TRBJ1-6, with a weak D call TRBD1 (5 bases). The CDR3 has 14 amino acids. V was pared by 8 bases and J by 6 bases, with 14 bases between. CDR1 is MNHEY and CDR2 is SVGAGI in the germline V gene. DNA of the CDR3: TGTGCCAGCGTTAATAGGGGTACTAATTCACCCCTCCACTTT. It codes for CASVNRGTNSPLHF.

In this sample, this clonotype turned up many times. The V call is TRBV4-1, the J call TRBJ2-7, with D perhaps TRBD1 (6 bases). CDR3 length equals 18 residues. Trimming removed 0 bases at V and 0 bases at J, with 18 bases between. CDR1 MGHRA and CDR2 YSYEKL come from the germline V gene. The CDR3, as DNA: TGCGCCAGCAGCCAAGAGCCCGTCCTAGGGACAAACTCCTACGAGCAGTACTTC. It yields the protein CASSQEPVLGTNSYEQYF.

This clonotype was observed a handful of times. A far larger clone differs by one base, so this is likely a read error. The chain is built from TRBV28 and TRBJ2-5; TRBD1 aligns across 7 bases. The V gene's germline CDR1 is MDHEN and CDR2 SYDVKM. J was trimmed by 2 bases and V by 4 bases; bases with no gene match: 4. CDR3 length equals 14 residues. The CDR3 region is CASSWARGQETQYF. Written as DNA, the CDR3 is TGTGCCAGCAGTTGGGCCAGGGGGCAAGAGACCCAGTACTTC. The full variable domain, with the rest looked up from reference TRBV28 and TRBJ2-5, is DVKVTQSSRYLVKRTGEKVFLECVQDMDHENMFWYRQDPGLGLRLIYFSYDVKMKEKGDIPEGYSVSREKKERFSLILESASTNQTSMYLCASSWARGQETQYFGPGTRLLVL.

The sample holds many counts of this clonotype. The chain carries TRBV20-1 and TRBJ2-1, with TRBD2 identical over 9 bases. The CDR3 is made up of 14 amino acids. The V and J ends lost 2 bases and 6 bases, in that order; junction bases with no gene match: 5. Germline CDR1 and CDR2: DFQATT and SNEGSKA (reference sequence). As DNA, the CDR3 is TGCAGTGCTAGATGGACTAGCGTCATCAATGAGCAGTTCTTC. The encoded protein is CSARWTSVINEQFF.

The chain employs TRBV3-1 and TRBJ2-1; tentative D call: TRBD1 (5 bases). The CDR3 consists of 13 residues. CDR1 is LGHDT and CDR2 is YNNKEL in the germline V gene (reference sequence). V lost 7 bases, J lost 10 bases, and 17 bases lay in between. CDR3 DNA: TGTGCCAGCACCCATCAGGGTGAGGACGAGCAGTTCTTC. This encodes CASTHQGEDEQFF.

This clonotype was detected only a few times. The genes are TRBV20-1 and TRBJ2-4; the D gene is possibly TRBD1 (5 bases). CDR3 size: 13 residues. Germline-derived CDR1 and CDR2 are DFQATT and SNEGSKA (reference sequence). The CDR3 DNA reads TGCAGCGTTCTCTCCCCAGGGTCCTACGGGCAGTACTTC. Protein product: CSVLSPGSYGQYF.